The 27 T cell receptor beta chains given below trace back to one sample, sequenced in a study of blood T cell repertoires in COVID-19. Generated by immunoSEQ multiplex PCR, the TCRdb table keeps only in-frame clones and is missing some. The profile shows approximately 120,000 clones, approximately 87% of them singletons. The sequencing sample was made of peripheral blood. Receptor source: a woman aged 45-60 years with acute or convalescent COVID-19.

The CDR3 DNA reads TGTGCTAGTGGCCCCCCTGGTAGGGAGGTGACTGAAGCTTTCTTT. It is translated as CASGPPGREVTEAFF. J is TRBJ1-1 and V is TRBV12-5, with D hard to call. Trimming took 6 bases from V and 5 from J, leaving 19 bases between them. Per germline, CDR1 LGHNT and CDR2 FRNRAP. This CDR3 is built from 15 residues.

The rearrangement joins TRBV7-6 to TRBJ2-2; a weak D match, TRBD2 (6 bases). Per the germline V gene, CDR1 is SGHVS and CDR2 is FNYEAQ. The length of the CDR3 is 17 residues. The V gene lost 4 bases and the J gene lost 0 bases, with 15 bases spanning the gap. The CDR3 bases are TGTGCCAGCAGCTATGGGTTGCGCGGGGCGAACACCGGGGAGCTGTTTTTT. Translated: CASSYGLRGANTGELFF.

This clone was counted between two and nine times. This rearrangement joins TRBV2 to TRBJ1-5; 7 nucleotides match TRBD1. Germline CDR1 SNHLY, CDR2 FYNNEI. The CDR3 spans 14 residues. V lost 6 bases, J lost 7 bases, and 9 bases stayed unmatched. Here the CDR3 reads CASSGTGEGQPQHF. In nucleotides, the CDR3 is TGTGCCAGCAGCGGTACAGGGGAAGGACAGCCCCAGCATTTT.

The rearrangement uses TRBV5-1 and TRBJ2-7, with a tentative D call TRBD1 (6 bases). CDR1 and CDR2 (germline): SGHRS, YFSETQ. Trimming left V 0 bases short and J 3 bases short, with 13 bases between. The CDR3 spans 15 residues. Here the CDR3 DNA reads TGCGCCAGCAGCTTGGCGCCAGGGGCGGTCTACGAGCAGTACTTC. This encodes CASSLAPGAVYEQYF.

The rearrangement joins TRBV4-1 to TRBJ1-5; 7 bases are shared with TRBD1. The CDR3 has 16 residues. Germline trimming cut 0 bases from V and 7 bases from J; bases unmatched to any gene: 9. Germline V gene data show CDR1 as MGHRA and CDR2 as YSYEKL. CDR3 amino acids: CASSQEGSGGGQPQHF. CDR3 bases: TGCGCCAGCAGCCAAGAGGGGTCAGGGGGAGGCCAGCCCCAGCATTTT.

Notes on this clone: At one end the junction does not follow the germline gene, possibly because of a read error. The genes are TRBV19 and TRBJ1-2; D possibly corresponds to TRBD1 (6 bases). The CDR3 has 13 residues. Germline-derived CDR1 and CDR2 are LNHDA and SQIVND (reference sequence). The CDR3 DNA reads as TGTGCCAGTAGTCTAGAAGGGGGATATGGCTACACCTTC. Translating it yields CASSLEGGYGYTF.

The CDR3 protein is CASSQGKGTAGGTYEQYF. DNA for the CDR3: TGCGCCAGCAGCCAAGGTAAAGGCACAGCGGGGGGTACCTACGAGCAGTACTTC. This sequence joins TRBV4-1 and TRBJ2-7; TRBD2 matches at 9 bases. With V trimmed by 1 base and J by 2 bases, 12 bases remained unmatched. The germline CDR1 and CDR2 sequences are MGHRA and YSYEKL. This CDR3 spans 18 amino acids.

The chain links TRBV2 to TRBJ1-3; D is unresolved. Germline CDR1 is SNHLY and CDR2 is FYNNEI. The CDR3 loop spans 16 amino acids. The germline V and J ends were trimmed by 1 base and 0 bases, with 10 bases remaining between them. This chain's CDR3 is CASSEVPRLSGNTIYF. CDR3 coding DNA: TGTGCCAGCAGTGAAGTCCCCAGGCTCTCTGGAAACACCATATATTTT.

The V call is TRBV3-1 (or the pseudogene TRBV3-2), the J call TRBJ1-1; 8 bases are shared with TRBD1. Losses at the gene ends were 3 bases for V and 1 base for J; bases not matched to a gene: 1. Germline CDR1 reads LGHDT; CDR2 reads YNNKEL (reference sequence). This CDR3 comprises 14 residues. This CDR3 reads CASSQDRANTEAFF. As DNA, the CDR3 is TGTGCCAGCAGCCAGGACAGGGCGAACACTGAAGCTTTCTTT.

This chain uses TRBV18 with TRBJ1-6, with D possibly being TRBD1 (6 bases). Germline CDR1 reads KGHSH; CDR2 reads LQKENI. This CDR3 has 16 residues. Deletions cut 3 bases from V and 4 bases from J, with 13 bases between. The chain's CDR3 is CASSPRTVGYNSPLHF. The DNA of the CDR3 is TGTGCCAGCTCACCCCGGACAGTTGGATATAATTCACCCCTCCACTTT.

This chain connects TRBV6-5 to TRBJ1-2; D is possibly TRBD1 (5 bases). Germline V CDR1 and CDR2: MNHEY, SVGAGI. CDR3 length: 15 amino acids. V lost 7 bases and J 8 bases, leaving 23 bases between the germline ends. The CDR3 is CASKILLGGAAGYTF. CDR3 sequence (DNA): TGTGCCAGCAAAATCCTCCTGGGGGGAGCCGCAGGCTACACCTTC.

CDR3 protein: CASSRRGPLNDGYTF. CDR3 DNA sequence: TGTGCCAGCAGCAGGCGGGGGCCGCTGAATGATGGCTACACCTTC. The V and J genes are TRBV7-2 and TRBJ1-2; maybe TRBD1 (6 bases). Trimming removed 5 bases from V and 6 bases from J, with 19 bases in between. This CDR3 region has 15 residues. The V gene's germline CDR1 is SGHTA and CDR2 FQGNSA.

The rearrangement links TRBV11-1 to TRBJ1-1, with unresolved D. The CDR3 covers 14 residues. From germline, CDR1 is SGHAT and CDR2 FQDESV (reference sequence). Trimming shortened V by 4 bases and J by 2 bases, and 11 bases separated the two germline ends. CDR3: CASSSPTVNTEAFF. CDR3 sequence (DNA): TGTGCCAGCAGCTCACCGACTGTCAACACTGAAGCTTTCTTT.

The chain employs TRBV30 and TRBJ1-2; tentatively, D is TRBD1 (6 bases). In germline, CDR1 is GTSNPN, CDR2 SVGIG (reference sequence). CDR3 length equals 13 residues. The V end was cut by 3 bases, the J end by 5 bases, with 13 bases between. The CDR3: CAWRQGGLYGYTF. The CDR3 DNA is TGTGCCTGGAGACAGGGCGGATTGTATGGCTACACCTTC.

The chain joins TRBV6-5 to TRBJ2-1; possible D gene TRBD2, 5 bases. The germline V gene encodes CDR1 MNHEY and CDR2 SVGAGI. V lost 6 bases and J lost 4, with 10 bases in between. This CDR3 is 13 amino acids long. This chain's CDR3 is CASSPDFYNEQFF. CDR3 coding DNA: TGTGCCAGCAGCCCGGACTTTTACAATGAGCAGTTCTTC.

The chain recombines TRBV5-1 with TRBJ1-4, with 10 bases that match TRBD1. Germline V CDR1 and CDR2: SGHRS, YFSETQ. The length of the CDR3 is 16 residues. Trimming at V came to 7 bases and at J to 8 bases, leaving 14 bases not matched to a gene. CDR3 region: CASPRSYRDRGEKLFF. The CDR3 nucleotides read TGCGCCAGCCCCCGTAGTTATCGGGACAGGGGAGAAAAACTGTTTTTT.

V is TRBV5-1 and J is TRBJ1-5, with 8 positions matching TRBD1. The length of the CDR3 is 15 residues. CDR1 is SGHRS and CDR2 is YFSETQ in the germline V gene. After removal of 4 bases from V and 7 bases from J, the junction contained 10 bases not matched to a gene. The CDR3 nucleotides read TGCGCCAGCAGCGTAATCCCGGGACAGGACCAGCCCCAGCATTTT. It is translated as CASSVIPGQDQPQHF.

In this sample, this clone turned up a few times. The chain uses TRBV7-2 and TRBJ1-1; D remains ambiguous. Deletions cut 5 bases from V and 3 bases from J, with 13 bases between. This CDR3 region has 14 residues. Germline CDR1 reads SGHTA; CDR2 reads FQGNSA. This CDR3 is CASSQLRRDTEAFF. In DNA, the CDR3 is TGTGCCAGCAGCCAACTACGTCGGGACACTGAAGCTTTCTTT.

The gene calls are TRBV10-3 and TRBJ1-6, with a possible D match to TRBD1 (5 bases). Per germline, CDR1 ENHRY and CDR2 SYGVKD. The CDR3 spans 17 residues. V lost 0 bases and J lost 0, with 9 bases in between. The CDR3 is CAISESGGVSYNSPLHF. DNA for the CDR3: TGTGCCATCAGTGAGTCTGGAGGGGTCTCCTATAATTCACCCCTCCACTTT.

This chain links TRBV19 with TRBJ1-2; 9 bases match TRBD1. The ends lost 2 bases at V and 3 bases at J; junction bases unmatched: 4. The CDR3 extends over 15 amino acids. CDR1 and CDR2 from the germline V gene are LNHDA and SQIVND (reference sequence). CDR3: CASSIPWTGDYGYTF. The CDR3 DNA sequence: TGTGCCAGTAGTATACCTTGGACAGGGGACTATGGCTACACCTTC.

V is TRBV6-5 and J is TRBJ2-3; TRBD2 aligns across 7 bases. Germline V gene data show CDR1 as MNHEY and CDR2 as SVGAGI. This CDR3 has 14 amino acids. The V segment lost 7 bases and the J segment 0 bases; nucleotides outside the gene matches: 4. CDR3 amino acids: CASTTSVSTDTQYF. CDR3 DNA: TGTGCCAGCACCACTAGCGTTAGCACAGATACGCAGTATTTT.

The rearrangement links TRBV7-2 to TRBJ2-7; D is unclear. CDR1 SGHTA and CDR2 FQGNSA come from the germline V gene. The CDR3 runs 14 residues. V was clipped by 5 bases and J by 2 bases, with 13 bases between them. CDR3 in amino acids: CASSHYKPPYEQYF. The CDR3 bases are TGTGCCAGCAGCCACTATAAACCTCCCTACGAGCAGTACTTC.

The rearrangement links TRBV2 to TRBJ1-4; D is ambiguous. V lost 7 bases, J lost 3 bases, and 9 bases lay in between. The CDR3 runs to 13 residues. Germline V gene lookup returns CDR1 SNHLY and CDR2 FYNNEI. The CDR3 loop reads CASKHMANEKLFF. CDR3 bases: TGTGCCAGCAAACACATGGCTAATGAAAAACTGTTTTTT.

J is TRBJ1-5 and V is TRBV2; tentatively, D is TRBD1 (5 bases). The V and J ends lost 0 bases and 1 base respectively, with 10 bases between them. This CDR3 comprises 16 residues. CDR1 and CDR2 from the germline V gene are SNHLY and FYNNEI. The CDR3 nucleotides are TGTGCCAGCAGTGAAGCGGCAGGGTGGAGCAATCAGCCCCAGCATTTT. This gives the protein CASSEAAGWSNQPQHF.

The chain links TRBV18 to TRBJ2-2; D is perhaps TRBD1 (5 bases). Trimming took 2 bases from V and 1 from J, leaving 5 bases between them. CDR3 length: 14 residues. Germline CDR1 is KGHSH and CDR2 is LQKENI. The chain's CDR3 is CASSPRGNTGELFF. The CDR3 DNA sequence: TGTGCCAGCTCACCAAGGGGGAACACCGGGGAGCTGTTTTTT.

The gene calls are TRBV5-1 and TRBJ2-5, with a weak D call TRBD2 (6 bases). The V end was cut by 0 bases, the J end by 3 bases, with 9 bases between. Germline assignment: CDR1 SGHRS and CDR2 YFSETQ. The length of the CDR3 is 14 residues. CDR3 loop: CASSLVSSEETQYF. As DNA, the CDR3 is TGCGCCAGCAGCTTGGTCTCTAGCGAAGAGACCCAGTACTTC.

The gene calls are TRBV7-8 and TRBJ1-2, with D tentatively TRBD1 (6 bases). V gave up 5 bases and J gave up 3 bases, with 13 bases separating them. Germline V gene sequence: CDR1 SGHVS, CDR2 FQNEAQ. This CDR3 has 14 amino acids. CDR3 in DNA: TGTGCCAGCAGCCGGACAGAAACGGACTATGGCTACACCTTC. Translated, it gives CASSRTETDYGYTF. Looking up the rest from reference TRBV7-8 and TRBJ1-2 gives the full variable domain: GAGVSQSPRYKVAKRGQDVALRCDPISGHVSLFWYQQALGQGPEFLTYFQNEAQLDKSGLPSDRFFAERPEGSVSTLKIQRTQQEDSAVYLCASSRTETDYGYTFGSGTRLTVV.